The source of this T cell receptor beta chain is a study of post-analysis software for immune sequencing data (dated by TCRdb to the mid-2010s). Looking at the study overall: Relapsing-remitting, secondary progressive and progressive-relapsing multiple sclerosis were recorded as disease courses, and subtype annotation was lacking for some patients. The patient repertoires were set against 11 previously published healthy control repertoires from donors whose ages ranged from roughly 6 to 27 years. A subset of samples was prepared in parallel using single-end sample barcoding, then pooled and co-amplified after Illumina adapter ligation. What the research found in general, with its limitations: The control group was slightly older than the multiple sclerosis patient group. Significantly lower normalized Chao1 diversity was found in multiple sclerosis patients than in controls, suggesting substantial peripheral T-cell clonal expansion. Direct clustering with F measure showed strong co-clustering of samples prepared in the same batch, prompting a batch-effect correction. Roughly 5 TRBV segments, including TRBV5-6, TRBV5-1 and TRBV20-1, were significantly more frequent in patients than controls.

Comments on this clonotype: Its cognate antigen has yet to be identified. Sequence at one end of the junction differs from germline and may be a read error.

Looking up the germline V gene (reference sequence) yields CDR1 DFQATT and CDR2 SNEGSKA. The CDR3 goes from the cysteine to the phenylalanine over 14 residues. Of the read, only the CDR3 DNA is kept; its 42 bases are in frame from base 1. The library was generated by PCR. Sequenced using an Illumina HiSeq 2500. To reduce PCR and sequencing biases, unique molecular identifiers were incorporated into the TCR beta cDNA libraries. Every 1 to 10 million input T cells yielded roughly 0.5 million cDNA molecules, meaning each molecule approximated one T cell. Patient libraries were prepared and sequenced with the same protocol used for the earlier healthy control dataset. Samples belonging to the same batch were prepared together, multiplexed and sequenced on a shared HiSeq lane. The study's processing was this. Raw barcoded reads were processed with MIGEC, and single-read molecular identifier groups were discarded before consensus assembly and CDR3 extraction. Clonotype tables were post-analysed with VDJtools, normalizing diversity by down-sampling all datasets to the smallest sample size. To correct batch-related cross-sample contamination, repertoire overlap clustering matched CDR3 amino acid sequences but not nucleotide sequences. TCRdb reprocessing: public reads trimmed at Q25 with fastp, clones called with MiXCR, in-frame beta chains kept. Rows with one shared CDR3 protein collapse into an entry with the most common genes and DNA. The V and J calls here are based on TCRdb, not the publication. The sample records some 690,000 distinct CDR3 sequences, roughly three fifths of which are singletons. Around 11% of the sample is held by the ten biggest clonotypes.

To demonstrate the VDJtools post-analysis software, TCR beta repertoires were profiled from the peripheral blood of more than ten young patients with multiple sclerosis. The multiple sclerosis patients were children and adolescents ranging in age from 6 to 15 years. Sequenced input: blood. The clonotype comes from a girl aged 2-10 years with multiple sclerosis. The V and J genes are TRBV20-1 and TRBJ2-3; 7 bases in between match TRBD1. This receptor has the CDR3 CSASNNLGQATLYF. The DNA is as follows: TGCAGTGCTAGCAACAACCTCGGACAGGCTACGCTGTATTTT.